This T cell receptor (beta chain) was recorded in a study of OX40 agonist ivuxolimab in advanced cancers. Assay: immunoSEQ multiplex PCR; the TCRdb copy retains only in-frame clones and omits some. This table holds about 21,000 clones, around 87% found once. Looked up from germline, CDR1 is SGHRS and CDR2 is YFSETQ. This CDR3 is 13 amino acids long. Trimming shortened V by 0 bases and J by 5 bases, and 9 bases separated the two germline ends. The V gene is TRBV5-1, the J gene TRBJ2-7, with unresolved D. This sequence was found in an adult with an advanced solid tumor such as melanoma, head and neck, liver or kidney cancer. Here the sequenced sample was CD4+ or CD8+ T cells sorted from blood, taken in a trial of the OX40 agonist ivuxolimab. The CDR3 nucleotides are TGCGCCAGCAGCTTGGCCGGGCAGGACGAGCAGTACTTC. This translates into CASSLAGQDEQYF.